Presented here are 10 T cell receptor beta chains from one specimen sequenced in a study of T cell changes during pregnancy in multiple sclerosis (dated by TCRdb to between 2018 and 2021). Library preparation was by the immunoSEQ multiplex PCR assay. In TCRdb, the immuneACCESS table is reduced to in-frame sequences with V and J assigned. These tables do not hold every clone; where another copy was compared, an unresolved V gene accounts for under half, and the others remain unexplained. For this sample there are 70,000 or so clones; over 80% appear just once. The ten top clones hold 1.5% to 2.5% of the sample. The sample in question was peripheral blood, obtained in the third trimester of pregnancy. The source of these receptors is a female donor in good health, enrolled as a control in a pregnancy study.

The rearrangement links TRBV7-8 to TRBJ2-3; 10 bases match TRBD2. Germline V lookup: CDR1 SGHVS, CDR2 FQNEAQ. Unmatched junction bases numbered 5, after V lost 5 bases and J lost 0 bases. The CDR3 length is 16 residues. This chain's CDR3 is CASSPIAGGSTDTQYF. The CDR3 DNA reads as TGTGCCAGCAGCCCTATAGCGGGGGGCAGCACAGATACGCAGTATTTT.

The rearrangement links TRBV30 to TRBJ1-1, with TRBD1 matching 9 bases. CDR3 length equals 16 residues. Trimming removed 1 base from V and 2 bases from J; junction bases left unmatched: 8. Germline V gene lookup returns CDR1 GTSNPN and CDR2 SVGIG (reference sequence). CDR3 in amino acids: CAWSDRGQGRNTEAFF. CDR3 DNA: TGTGCCTGGAGTGACCGAGGACAGGGGCGAAACACTGAAGCTTTCTTT.

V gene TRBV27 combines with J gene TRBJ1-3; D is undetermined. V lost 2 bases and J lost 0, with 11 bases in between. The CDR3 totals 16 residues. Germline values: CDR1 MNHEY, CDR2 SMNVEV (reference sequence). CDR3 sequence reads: CASSLGGGSSGNTIYF. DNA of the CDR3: TGTGCCAGCAGTTTAGGAGGAGGCAGCTCTGGAAACACCATATATTTT.

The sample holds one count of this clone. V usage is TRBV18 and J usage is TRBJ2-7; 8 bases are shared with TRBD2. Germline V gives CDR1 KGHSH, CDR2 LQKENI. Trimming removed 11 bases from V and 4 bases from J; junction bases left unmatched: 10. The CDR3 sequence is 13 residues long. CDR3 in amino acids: CASSGGRGYEQYF. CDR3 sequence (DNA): TGTGCCTCCTCGGGGGGGCGCGGGTACGAGCAGTACTTC.

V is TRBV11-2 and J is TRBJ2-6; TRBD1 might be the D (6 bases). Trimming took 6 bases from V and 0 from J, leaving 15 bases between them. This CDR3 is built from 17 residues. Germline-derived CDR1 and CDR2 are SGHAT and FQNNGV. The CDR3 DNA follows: TGTGCCAGCAGACTCACAGGGTTCTACTCTGGGGCCAACGTCCTGACTTTC. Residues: CASRLTGFYSGANVLTF.

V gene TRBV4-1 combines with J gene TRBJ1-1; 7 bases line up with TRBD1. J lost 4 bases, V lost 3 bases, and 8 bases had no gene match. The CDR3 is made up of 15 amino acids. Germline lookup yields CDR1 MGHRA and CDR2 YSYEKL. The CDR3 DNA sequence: TGCGCCAGCAGCCAGGAGGCAGGGGGAAGCACTGAAGCTTTCTTT. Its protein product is CASSQEAGGSTEAFF.

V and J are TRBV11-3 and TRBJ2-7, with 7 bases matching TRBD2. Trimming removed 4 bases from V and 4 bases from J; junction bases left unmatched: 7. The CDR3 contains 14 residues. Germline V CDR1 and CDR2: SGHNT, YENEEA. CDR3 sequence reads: CASSSGTNQYEQYF. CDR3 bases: TGTGCCAGCAGCTCCGGGACTAATCAATACGAGCAGTACTTC.

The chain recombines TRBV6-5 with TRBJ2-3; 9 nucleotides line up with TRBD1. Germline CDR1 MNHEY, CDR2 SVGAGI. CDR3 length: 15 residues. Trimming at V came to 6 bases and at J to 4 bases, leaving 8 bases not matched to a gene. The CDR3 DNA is TGTGCCAGCAGCCTACAGGGGGCGCTGGCAGATACGCAGTATTTT. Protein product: CASSLQGALADTQYF.

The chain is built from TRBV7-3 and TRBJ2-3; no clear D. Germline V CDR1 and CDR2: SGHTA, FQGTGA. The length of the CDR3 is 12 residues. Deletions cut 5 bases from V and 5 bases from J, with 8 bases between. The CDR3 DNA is TGTGCCAGCAGCCCCCGCGGAGATACGCAGTATTTT. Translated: CASSPRGDTQYF.

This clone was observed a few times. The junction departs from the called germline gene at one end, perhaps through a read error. CDR3 bases: TGTGCCACCAGTGCCGGCGGGAGCCTCCGATTAGGGGGCTACACCTTC. Its protein is CATSAGGSLRLGGYTF. The rearrangement joins TRBV10-3 to TRBJ1-2; D is ambiguous. The CDR3 spans 16 residues. Per germline, CDR1 ENHRY and CDR2 SYGVKD.